This record covers a single T cell receptor beta chain. The sample belongs to a study of shared T cell receptors in the human thymus. TCRdb keeps only in-frame clones here, not all; method: immunoSEQ multiplex PCR. The sample yields 55,000 to 75,000 clones, 90% to 95% seen once. The germline CDR1 and CDR2 sequences are SGHVS and FNYEAQ. The J segment lost 3 bases and the V segment lost 1 base, leaving 11 bases of the junction unmatched. This CDR3 region has 18 residues. The V call is TRBV7-6, the J call TRBJ2-1; 8 bases are a match to TRBD2. This clonotype was sampled from a human donor. Sequencing was carried out using thymocytes. The CDR3, as DNA: TGTGCCAGCAGCTTAGATCTCGCCGGTCTAGCGGGCTACAATGAGCAGTTCTTC. As protein: CASSLDLAGLAGYNEQFF.